This entry features one TCR beta chain sequence. Antigen: not known. People who had autoimmune disease history or systemic immunosuppression were excluded. The CDR3 is 15 amino acids. The germline V gene encodes CDR1 SGHRS and CDR2 YFSETQ. Trimming took 0 bases from V and 4 from J, leaving 12 bases between them. The sample originates from a study of OX40 agonist ivuxolimab in advanced cancers. Study-wide background: Patients got intravenous ivuxolimab at 0.01 to 10 mg/kg every 2 weeks. Study results and caveats: Clonal expansion was seen in CD4+ and CD8+ blood T cells by week 6 at 0.1 to 3.0 mg/kg.

Using immunoSEQ multiplex PCR, the repertoire was profiled, and TCRdb retains in-frame clones only, with some absent. Among about 26,000 clones listed, more than 75% were seen once. The specimen comprised CD4+ or CD8+ T cells sorted from blood, sampled in a trial of the OX40 agonist ivuxolimab. This receptor was identified in an adult with an advanced solid tumor such as melanoma, head and neck, liver or kidney cancer. The chain uses TRBV5-1 and TRBJ2-3; no firm D call. CDR3 residues: CASSLEVPGPDTQYF. In DNA form, the CDR3 reads TGCGCCAGCAGCTTGGAGGTCCCAGGCCCAGATACGCAGTATTTT.